A selection of T cell receptor beta chains follows, all from one sample in a study of monozygotic twins with inflammatory bowel disease. TCRdb re-called the 5' RACE reads and catalogs CDR3 proteins one per entry, DNA excluded. This repertoire comprises around 400,000 distinct CDR3 sequences; its ten largest clones make up more than 2%. Sequenced input: blood. The origin of the receptors is a human donor with ulcerative colitis or Crohn's disease, or a healthy co-twin of an affected twin (not recorded which). CDR3s include the opening cysteine and the closing phenylalanine or tryptophan.

TRBJ2-7	TRBV10-2	CASSDLGLAGGHPTLYEQYF
TRBJ2-3	TRBV5-1	CASKRLPGQGNTDTQYF
TRBJ2-1	TRBV29-1	CSVAKGQGVYNEQFF
TRBJ1-6	TRBV11-2	CASSSGRGTANSPLHF
TRBJ2-7	TRBV12-3/TRBV12-4	CASTLGRGRSEQYF
TRBJ2-1	TRBV27	CASTWGGSGRGINEQFF
TRBJ2-1	TRBV7-9	CASSHSGRPTYNEQFF
TRBJ1-5	TRBV6-1	CASRGRGQGHQPQHF
TRBJ2-1	TRBV5-1	CASSSQGGEQFF
TRBJ2-1	TRBV6-5	CASSYPTSGGAEQFF
TRBJ1-2	TRBV6-5	CASSFKGTGSGYGYTF
TRBJ2-7	TRBV4-2	CASSQEGGYEQYF
TRBJ1-2	TRBV5-5	CASSLARGAYGYTF
TRBJ2-7	TRBV15	CATRTSGSYEQYF
TRBJ2-5	TRBV5-1	CASSSSQGSETQYF
TRBJ1-5	TRBV2	CASTSDARRQPQHF
TRBJ2-1	TRBV10-3	CAISLSGRIDNEQFF
TRBJ2-7	TRBV12-3/TRBV12-4	CASREDSRRKTYEQYF
TRBJ1-5	TRBV7-2	CASSLVGSRGPQHF
TRBJ2-1	TRBV6-2/TRBV6-3	CASSVDPITNEQFF
TRBJ2-7	TRBV10-2	CASSKQGGEQYF
TRBJ1-2	TRBV20-1	CSVPRWSNYGYTF
TRBJ2-3	TRBV7-2	CASSPSGPKGDTQYF
TRBJ2-3	TRBV4-1	CASSQGGGGAVDTQYF
TRBJ2-5	TRBV18	CASSPAPTETQYF
TRBJ2-3	TRBV20-1	CSARDRGSTDTQYF
TRBJ1-5	TRBV12-3/TRBV12-4	CASSLSGMGGGPQHF
TRBJ2-1	TRBV12-3/TRBV12-4	CASSSYRGIVQDEQFF
TRBJ2-3	TRBV5-6	CASSLRHEDTQYF
TRBJ1-2	TRBV12-3/TRBV12-4	CASSRTGHPGRYGYTF
TRBJ1-5	TRBV20-1	CSAGEGSNQPQHF
TRBJ2-3	TRBV7-2	CASSSTRNQGTDTQYF
TRBJ1-2	TRBV6-6	CASSYARGYTF
TRBJ2-7	TRBV3-1	CASSRGQGREQYF
TRBJ1-5	TRBV5-6	CASSLGAYSNQPQHF
TRBJ2-7	TRBV27	CASTPPPRDRSSYEQYF
TRBJ2-1	TRBV4-3	CASSQDRRATPRDEQFF